These T cell receptor beta chains were read from a single sample in a study of beta chain features in type 1 diabetes. Data came from immunoSEQ multiplex PCR; TCRdb stores just in-frame clones and leaves some out. This table has 150,000 to 200,000 clones, more than 60% appearing once. Sequenced input: naive CD4+ T cells from blood. These receptors were collected from a man aged 25 to 40 with type 1 diabetes. Both conserved end residues are part of each CDR3. A D gene is named only where the DNA matches it firmly. The size of a clone is reported for some rows only, either as once, few or many, or as a class for expanded clones.

TRBV29-1	-	TRBJ2-3	few	CSVVERTITDTQYF	TGCAGCGTTGTCGAGCGGACGATCACAGATACGCAGTATTTT
TRBV7-9	-	TRBJ2-7	-	CASSLAGDHEQYF	TGTGCCAGCAGCTTAGCAGGGGACCACGAGCAGTACTTC
TRBV9	-	TRBJ2-5	-	CASSVTGTLSETQYF	TGTGCCAGCAGCGTCACAGGGACCCTCTCGGAGACCCAGTACTTC
TRBV5-8	-	TRBJ2-7	once	CASSLFPGSSYEQYF	TGTGCCAGCAGCTTGTTCCCAGGGAGCTCCTACGAGCAGTACTTC
TRBV23-1	-	TRBJ2-7	-	CASSQSGQPYYEQYF	TGCGCCAGCAGTCAATCTGGACAGCCCTACTACGAGCAGTACTTC
TRBV4-1	-	TRBJ2-4	-	CASSPLPDRVAKNIQYF	TGCGCCAGCAGCCCACTTCCCGACCGAGTAGCCAAAAACATTCAGTACTTC
TRBV13	TRBD1	TRBJ2-7	-	CASSSLIGQGPSYEQYF	TGTGCCAGCAGCTCCCTAATCGGACAGGGGCCATCCTACGAGCAGTACTTC
TRBV29-1	TRBD1	TRBJ1-2	-	CSAQGVSNIRYGYTF	TGCAGCGCCCAGGGGGTGAGCAATATTCGCTATGGCTACACCTTC
TRBV29-1	TRBD1	TRBJ2-3	-	CSVEVGDRNTDTQYF	TGCAGCGTTGAAGTTGGGGACAGGAACACAGATACGCAGTATTTT
TRBV18	TRBD1	TRBJ2-3	-	CASSPARGSDTQYF	TGTGCCAGCTCACCGGCCAGGGGGTCCGATACGCAGTATTTT
TRBV7-2	TRBD1	TRBJ2-3	-	CASSQGQGTDTQYF	TGTGCCAGCAGCCAAGGACAGGGCACAGATACGCAGTATTTT
TRBV9	TRBD2	TRBJ2-1	few	CASSVVLAWSEQFF	TGTGCCAGCAGCGTAGTACTAGCGTGGAGTGAGCAGTTCTTC
TRBV28	-	TRBJ1-1	-	CASVTETKAFF	TGTGCCAGCGTGACCGAGACTAAAGCTTTCTTT
TRBV7-9	-	TRBJ2-7	-	CASSLVRGTEQYF	TGTGCCAGCAGCTTAGTTCGAGGGACCGAGCAGTACTTC
TRBV7-6	TRBD1	TRBJ2-5	-	CASSLTGTGVWETQYF	TGTGCCAGCAGCTTGACCGGGACAGGGGTTTGGGAGACCCAGTACTTC
TRBV7-9	TRBD2	TRBJ2-5	-	CASSSRLAGAQETQYF	TGTGCCAGCAGCTCCAGACTAGCGGGGGCCCAAGAGACCCAGTACTTC
TRBV30	-	TRBJ2-7	few	CAWSVGGAEQYF	TGTGCCTGGAGTGTGGGAGGCGCCGAGCAGTACTTC
TRBV10-3	TRBD2	TRBJ2-7	-	CAARGVGYEQYF	TGTGCCGCACGGGGGGTCGGCTACGAGCAGTACTTC
TRBV29-1	-	TRBJ2-1	once	CSPASYNEQFF	TGCAGCCCCGCCTCCTACAATGAGCAGTTCTTC
TRBV7-2	-	TRBJ2-5	few	CASSLPQGTKETQYF	TGTGCCAGCAGCTTGCCCCAGGGGACAAAAGAGACCCAGTACTTC
TRBV28	TRBD2	TRBJ2-3	-	CASAGDSTDTQYF	TGTGCCAGCGCGGGGGACAGCACAGATACGCAGTATTTT
TRBV13	-	TRBJ1-2	-	CASSPDQDYGYTF	TGTGCCAGCAGCCCCGACCAAGACTATGGCTACACCTTC
TRBV11-2	-	TRBJ1-1	-	CASSLALGYNTEAFF	TGTGCCAGCAGCTTAGCTTTGGGGTATAACACTGAAGCTTTCTTT
TRBV25-1	-	TRBJ2-5	-	CASSGPPGWGQETQYF	TGTGCCAGCAGTGGCCCTCCGGGCTGGGGGCAAGAGACCCAGTACTTC
TRBV6-6	-	TRBJ2-5	-	CASGGAPETQYF	TGTGCCAGCGGAGGGGCCCCGGAGACCCAGTACTTC
TRBV5-6	-	TRBJ1-6	-	CASSLTAGSPLHF	TGTGCCAGCAGCTTGACAGCTGGATCACCCCTCCACTTT
TRBV14	TRBD2	TRBJ2-6	-	CASRPGGAGANVLTF	TGTGCCAGCAGACCCGGGGGGGCTGGGGCCAACGTCCTGACTTTC
TRBV4-3	-	TRBJ2-4	-	CASSQDFHRDKNIQYF	TGCGCCAGCAGCCAAGATTTTCACAGGGACAAAAACATTCAGTACTTC
TRBV20-1	-	TRBJ1-2	few	CSASAGGYTF	TGCAGTGCTAGTGCGGGTGGCTACACCTTC
TRBV9	-	TRBJ2-3	-	CASSLGNTDTQYF	TGTGCCAGCAGCCTCGGGAACACAGATACGCAGTATTTT